This entry lists 2 T cell receptor beta chains sequenced from one sample in a study of blood T cells in healthy people across ages. A second PCR, run for about 6 to 11 cycles, used a sample-barcoded 5' primer plus a J-beta primer mix. TCRdb re-derived calls from the 5' RACE reads in MiXCR, one entry per CDR3 protein. The sample lists about 1 million distinct CDR3 sequences; more than 40% were seen once. Sequenced input: blood. These receptors were collected from a woman in her sixties in good health.

This clonotype was detected once. The chain has TRBV11-2 and TRBJ2-1, with 8 bases matching TRBD2. CDR3 length: 14 amino acids. J gave up 10 bases and V 1 base, and 6 bases lay outside the gene matches. Germline CDR1 reads SGHAT; CDR2 reads FQNNGV. The CDR3 reads CASSLGRTSPEQFF. The CDR3 DNA sequence: TGTGCCAGCAGCTTAGGCAGGACTAGCCCCGAGCAGTTCTTC.

This clonotype was seen a handful of times. The chain combines TRBV12-3 or TRBV12-4 with TRBJ2-6; tentative D call: TRBD2 (5 bases). This CDR3 is 14 amino acids long. The V end was cut by 8 bases, the J end by 4 bases, with 12 bases between. The CDR3 sequence is CASAGRGGANVLTF. The CDR3 DNA sequence: TGTGCCAGCGCCGGACGCGGGGGGGCCAACGTCCTGACTTTC.